This T cell receptor (beta chain) was observed in a study of lymphopenia after photon versus proton radiotherapy. CDR3 length equals 15 residues. Trimming took off 0 bases at V and 0 bases at J, with 7 bases between the two ends. Germline CDR1 and CDR2: SGHKS and YYEKEE (reference sequence). Libraries were prepared by immunoSEQ multiplex PCR; TCRdb keeps only in-frame clonotypes and omits some of them. In the table there are around 66,000 clones, around 86% of which are singletons. Details on this clone: As yet, its antigen is unknown.

Findings of the study overall: Photon-treated patients lost naive T cells and TCR diversity; proton-treated stayed stable. Larger post-nadir TCR diversity loss correlated inversely with survival in deceased patients. After lymphocyte nadir, photon-treated repertoires showed oligoclonal expansion, especially CD8+ Temra.

Sequencing used peripheral blood, obtained from a patient treated with photon-based radiotherapy. The receptor was isolated from a man aged 35-49 years with gastric cancer. The rearrangement joins TRBV5-5 to TRBJ1-3, with a possible D match to TRBD1 (5 bases). The CDR3, as DNA: TGTGCCAGCAGCTTGGGGGGGACCTCTGGAAACACCATATATTTT. Its translation is CASSLGGTSGNTIYF. The entire variable domain, with the rest obtained from reference TRBV5-5 and TRBJ1-3, is as follows: DAGVTQSPTHLIKTRGQQVTLRCSPISGHKSVSWYQQVLGQGPQFIFQYYEKEERGRGNFPDRFSARQFPNYSSELNVNALLLGDSALYLCASSLGGTSGNTIYFGEGSWLTVV.